This entry lists 5 T cell receptor beta chains sequenced from one sample in a study of blood T cell repertoires in COVID-19. The protocol was immunoSEQ multiplex PCR, while the TCRdb copy is restricted to in-frame clones and leaves out a portion. The profile covers 300,000 to 350,000 clones, with over 75% appearing a single time and under 1.3% taken by the ten largest. Sequencing was carried out using PBMCs or T cells enriched from blood (not recorded which). The receptors were sampled from a woman in her twenties or thirties who had recovered from COVID-19.

The genes are TRBV24-1 and TRBJ1-5; TRBD1 matches 7 bases. V trimming: 3 bases; J trimming: 4 bases; junction bases outside the gene matches: 14. CDR3 length: 18 amino acids. Germline V lookup: CDR1 KGHDR, CDR2 SFDVKD. CDR3 protein: CATSDTNGRQGANQPQHF. Written as DNA, the CDR3 is TGTGCCACCAGTGATACGAATGGGCGACAGGGCGCGAATCAGCCCCAGCATTTT.

This clone was seen once. The chain uses TRBV6-1 and TRBJ1-1; D perhaps matches TRBD1 (5 bases). Looked up from germline, CDR1 is MNHNS and CDR2 is SASEGT. This CDR3 has 16 amino acids. V lost 3 bases and J 6 bases, leaving 20 bases between the germline ends. The CDR3 region has the DNA TGTGCCAGCAGTGACCCGCCGGGGGTGAGGAGCGCTGAAGCTTTCTTT. Translating it yields CASSDPPGVRSAEAFF.

This clone is a singleton in its sample. This chain uses TRBV9 with TRBJ2-1; no definite D call. The CDR3 consists of 15 residues. CDR1 is SGDLS, CDR2 YYNGEE, per germline. Trimming left V 3 bases short and J 0 bases short, with 10 bases between. The CDR3 coding sequence is TGTGCCAGCAGCGACCAGCTAGGCTCCTACAATGAGCAGTTCTTC. This sequence encodes CASSDQLGSYNEQFF.

This clone appeared a single time. The chain combines TRBV25-1 with TRBJ1-2, with 8 bases identical to TRBD1. Germline V gives CDR1 MGHDK, CDR2 SYGVNS. Trimming at V came to 4 bases and at J to 4 bases, leaving 2 bases not matched to a gene. CDR3 length equals 13 residues. CDR3 in DNA: TGTGCCAGCAGTGCGACAGGGGTCTATGGCTACACCTTC. It codes for CASSATGVYGYTF.

V is TRBV11-2 and J is TRBJ2-7; tentative D call: TRBD2 (6 bases). CDR3 length: 15 amino acids. Germline CDR1 SGHAT, CDR2 FQNNGV. The V and J ends lost 5 bases and 4 bases respectively, with 18 bases between them. The CDR3 nucleotides read TGTGCCAGCAGCCCCCGCGGGGAGTCTTTGTACGAGCAGTACTTC. Amino acids: CASSPRGESLYEQYF.